This T cell receptor (beta chain) was identified during a study of regulatory T cells in long-lasting Graves disease. To make TCR beta libraries, researchers used iRepertoire HTBI primers and Arm-PCR of CDR3 regions. One entry per CDR3 protein results from TCRdb running MiXCR on the multiplex PCR reads. The table has about 400,000 distinct CDR3 sequences, roughly 20% seen once; the top ten hold less than 25%. Study findings and constraints: Persistent disease samples used TRBV28, TRBJ1-2 and TRBJ2-5 preferentially. Thyroid tissue was not studied; only peripheral blood was.

Time point defined: persistent/refractory GD, antithyroid drugs over 5 years with positive TRAb. PBMCs provided the RNA from which the TCR library was made. The sample holds a few counts of this clonotype. The antigen is unknown. This CDR3 has 14 residues. Germline V CDR1 and CDR2: KGHSH, LQKENI. The V gene end was trimmed by 3 bases and the J gene end by 5 bases; junction bases not matched to a gene: 6. The sequence came from a female donor with Graves disease. This specimen consisted of peripheral blood mononuclear cells (PBMCs), obtained when the disease was refractory, from a patient treated with antithyroid drugs. The rearrangement joins TRBV18 to TRBJ2-5; 7 bases line up with TRBD2. The CDR3 bases are TGTGCCAGCTCACCGCTCGCGGGAGTGGAGACCCAGTACTTC. Residues: CASSPLAGVETQYF.